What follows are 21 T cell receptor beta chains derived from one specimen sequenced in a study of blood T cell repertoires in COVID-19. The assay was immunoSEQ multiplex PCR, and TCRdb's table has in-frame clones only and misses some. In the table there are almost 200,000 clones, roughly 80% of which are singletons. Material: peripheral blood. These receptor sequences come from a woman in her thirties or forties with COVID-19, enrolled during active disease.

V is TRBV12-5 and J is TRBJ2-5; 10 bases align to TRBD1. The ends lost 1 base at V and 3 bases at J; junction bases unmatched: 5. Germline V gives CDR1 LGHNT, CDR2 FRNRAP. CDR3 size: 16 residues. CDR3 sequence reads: CASGLETGGLKETQYF. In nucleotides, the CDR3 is TGTGCTAGTGGTTTGGAGACAGGGGGCCTAAAAGAGACCCAGTACTTC.

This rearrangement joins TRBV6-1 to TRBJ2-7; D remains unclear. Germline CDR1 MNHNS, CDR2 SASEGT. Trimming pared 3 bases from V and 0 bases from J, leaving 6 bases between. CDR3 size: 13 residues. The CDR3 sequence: CASSDEDSYEQYF. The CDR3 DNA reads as TGTGCCAGCAGTGACGAGGACTCCTACGAGCAGTACTTC.

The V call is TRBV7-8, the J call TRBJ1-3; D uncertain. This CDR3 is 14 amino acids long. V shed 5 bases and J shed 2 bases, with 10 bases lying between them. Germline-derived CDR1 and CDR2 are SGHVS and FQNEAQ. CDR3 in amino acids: CASSPSGAGNTIYF. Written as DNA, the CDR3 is TGTGCCAGCAGCCCCTCCGGGGCTGGAAACACCATATATTTT. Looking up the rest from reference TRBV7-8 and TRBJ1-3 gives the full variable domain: GAGVSQSPRYKVAKRGQDVALRCDPISGHVSLFWYQQALGQGPEFLTYFQNEAQLDKSGLPSDRFFAERPEGSVSTLKIQRTQQEDSAVYLCASSPSGAGNTIYFGEGSWLTVV.

CDR3 nucleotides: TGTGCCAGCAGCCAATACGAGCAGTACTTC. This codes for CASSQYEQYF. This chain connects TRBV11-2 to TRBJ2-7; D not certain. The CDR3 has 10 residues. Trimming took 5 bases from V and 4 from J, leaving 3 bases between them. Germline CDR1 and CDR2: SGHAT and FQNNGV.

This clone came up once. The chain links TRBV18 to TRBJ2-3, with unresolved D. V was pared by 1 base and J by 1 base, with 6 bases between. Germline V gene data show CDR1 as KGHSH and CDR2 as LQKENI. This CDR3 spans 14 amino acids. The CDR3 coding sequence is TGTGCCAGCTCACCACTCTCGGGCACAGATACGCAGTATTTT. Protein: CASSPLSGTDTQYF.

DNA of the CDR3: TGTGCCAGCAGCGTAGCGCAGGGGAACTATGGCTACACCTTC. Its protein product is CASSVAQGNYGYTF. V gene TRBV9 combines with J gene TRBJ1-2, with D tentatively TRBD1 (6 bases). The CDR3 extends over 14 amino acids. In germline, CDR1 is SGDLS, CDR2 YYNGEE. Deletions cut 0 bases from V and 2 bases from J, with 8 bases between.

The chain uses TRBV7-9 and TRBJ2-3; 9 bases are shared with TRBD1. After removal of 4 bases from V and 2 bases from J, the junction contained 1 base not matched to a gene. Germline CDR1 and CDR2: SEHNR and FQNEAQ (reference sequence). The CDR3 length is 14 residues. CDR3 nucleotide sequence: TGTGCCAGCAGCTACAGGGGGCTCACAGATACGCAGTATTTT. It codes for CASSYRGLTDTQYF.

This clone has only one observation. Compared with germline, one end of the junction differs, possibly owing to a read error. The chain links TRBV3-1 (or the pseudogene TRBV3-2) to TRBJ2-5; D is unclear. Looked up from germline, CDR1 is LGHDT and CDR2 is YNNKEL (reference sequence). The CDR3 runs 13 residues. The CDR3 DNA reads TGTGCCAGCAGCCCTAACCGACAAGGGACCCAGTACTTC. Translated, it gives CASSPNRQGTQYF.

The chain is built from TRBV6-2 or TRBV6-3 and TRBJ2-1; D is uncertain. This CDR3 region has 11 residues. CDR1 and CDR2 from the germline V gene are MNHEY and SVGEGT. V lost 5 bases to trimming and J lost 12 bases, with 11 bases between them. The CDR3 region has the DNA TGTGCCAGCAGTCGTGAACACCGGCAGTTCTTC. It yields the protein CASSREHRQFF.

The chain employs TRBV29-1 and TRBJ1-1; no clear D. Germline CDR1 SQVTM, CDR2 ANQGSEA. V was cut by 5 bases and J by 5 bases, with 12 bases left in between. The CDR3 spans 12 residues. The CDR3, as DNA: TGCAGCGTTTATAAGGGAGGGACTGAAGCTTTCTTT. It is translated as CSVYKGGTEAFF.

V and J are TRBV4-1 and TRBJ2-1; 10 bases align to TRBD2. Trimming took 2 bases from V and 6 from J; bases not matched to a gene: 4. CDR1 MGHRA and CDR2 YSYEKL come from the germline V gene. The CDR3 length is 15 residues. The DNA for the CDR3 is TGCGCCAGCAGCCAACTAGCGGGAGTAGGCAATGAGCAGTTCTTC. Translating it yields CASSQLAGVGNEQFF.

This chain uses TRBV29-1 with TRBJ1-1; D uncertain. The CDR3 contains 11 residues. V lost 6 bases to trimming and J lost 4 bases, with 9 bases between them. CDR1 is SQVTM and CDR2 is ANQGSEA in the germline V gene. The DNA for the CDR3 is TGCAGCGTCTCAGATGGCACTGAAGCTTTCTTT. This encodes CSVSDGTEAFF.

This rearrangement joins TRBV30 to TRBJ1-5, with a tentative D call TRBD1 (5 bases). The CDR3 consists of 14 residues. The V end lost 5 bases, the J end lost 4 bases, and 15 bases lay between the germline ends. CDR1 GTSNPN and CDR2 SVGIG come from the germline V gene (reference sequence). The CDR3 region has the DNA TGTGCCTGGGCGCGGGGGACTACAAATCAGCCCCAGCATTTT. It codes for CAWARGTTNQPQHF.

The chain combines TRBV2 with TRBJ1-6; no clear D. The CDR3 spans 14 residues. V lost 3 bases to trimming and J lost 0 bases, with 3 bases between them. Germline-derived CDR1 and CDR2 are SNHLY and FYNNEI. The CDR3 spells CASSESSYNSPLHF. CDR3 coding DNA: TGTGCCAGCAGTGAGAGCTCCTATAATTCACCCCTCCACTTT.

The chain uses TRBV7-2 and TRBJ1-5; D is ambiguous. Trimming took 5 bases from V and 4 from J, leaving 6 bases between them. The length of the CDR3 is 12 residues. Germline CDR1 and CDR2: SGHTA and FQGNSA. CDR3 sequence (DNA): TGTGCCAGCAGCCCCCGGAATCAGCCCCAGCATTTT. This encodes CASSPRNQPQHF.

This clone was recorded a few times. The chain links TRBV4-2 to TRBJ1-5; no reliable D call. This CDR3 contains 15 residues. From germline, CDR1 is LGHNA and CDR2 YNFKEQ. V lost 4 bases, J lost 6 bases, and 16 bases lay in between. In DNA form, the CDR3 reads TGTGCCAGCAGCCTGTCATACCCAGCGGGTCAGCCCCAGCATTTT. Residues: CASSLSYPAGQPQHF.

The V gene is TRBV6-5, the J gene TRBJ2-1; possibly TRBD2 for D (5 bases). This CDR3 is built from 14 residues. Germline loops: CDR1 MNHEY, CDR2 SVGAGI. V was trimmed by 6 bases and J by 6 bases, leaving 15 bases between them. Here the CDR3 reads CASRADPLFNEQFF. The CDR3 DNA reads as TGTGCCAGCAGAGCGGACCCACTCTTCAATGAGCAGTTCTTC.

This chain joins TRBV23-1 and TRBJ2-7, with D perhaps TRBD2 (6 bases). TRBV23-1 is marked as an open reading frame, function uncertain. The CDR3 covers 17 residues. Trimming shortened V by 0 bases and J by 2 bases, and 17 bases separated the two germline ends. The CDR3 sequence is CASSQSRGLYPTYEQYF. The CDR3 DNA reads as TGCGCCAGCAGTCAATCAAGGGGACTGTATCCGACCTACGAGCAGTACTTC.

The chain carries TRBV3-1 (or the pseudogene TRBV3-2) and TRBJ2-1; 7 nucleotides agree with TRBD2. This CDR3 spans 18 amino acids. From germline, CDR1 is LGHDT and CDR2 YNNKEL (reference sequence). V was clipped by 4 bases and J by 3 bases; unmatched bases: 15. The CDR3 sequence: CASSPRKVLAPDYNEQFF. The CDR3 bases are TGTGCCAGCAGCCCCCGAAAGGTACTAGCGCCAGACTACAATGAGCAGTTCTTC.

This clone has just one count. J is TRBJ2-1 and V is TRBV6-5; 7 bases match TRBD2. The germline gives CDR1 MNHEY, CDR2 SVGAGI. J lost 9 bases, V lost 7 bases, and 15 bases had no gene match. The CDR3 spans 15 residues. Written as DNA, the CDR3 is TGTGCCAGCACCCCGGAGTGGGAGGGCCGACGTGAGCAGTTCTTC. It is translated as CASTPEWEGRREQFF.

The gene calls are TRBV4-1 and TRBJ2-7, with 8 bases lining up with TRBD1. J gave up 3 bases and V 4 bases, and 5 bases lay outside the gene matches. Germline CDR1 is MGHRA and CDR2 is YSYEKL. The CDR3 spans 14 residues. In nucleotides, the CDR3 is TGCGCCAGCAGCCTCCGGGACAGGAACTACGAGCAGTACTTC. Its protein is CASSLRDRNYEQYF.